The present TCR beta chain was sequenced within a study of blood T cell repertoires in COVID-19. Study-level background: Nucleic acid was either cDNA or gDNA, and it came from T cells, B-cell-depleted T cells, or PBMCs.

Profiled with immunoSEQ multiplex PCR; TCRdb holds only in-frame clones, not every one. The sample consists of approximately 100,000 clones, about 85% of them appearing once. The ends were cut back, 0 bases at V and 2 bases at J, with 14 bases in the middle. The germline V gene encodes CDR1 LGHNA and CDR2 YSLEER. The CDR3 runs 16 residues. This sequence originates from a man aged 55 to 70 with acute or convalescent COVID-19. Sequences were obtained from peripheral blood. The genes are TRBV4-3 and TRBJ2-7; D is perhaps TRBD2 (6 bases). CDR3 bases: TGCGCCAGCAGCCAAGATTCTAGTGGGAGGACCTACGAGCAGTACTTC. Translation: CASSQDSSGRTYEQYF.